Here is one TCR beta chain with its context. The sample comes from a study of blood T cell repertoires in COVID-19. For the study at large: T cells, B-cell-depleted T cells, or PBMCs supplied cDNA or gDNA.

This CDR3 has 13 amino acids. Germline V gene data show CDR1 as SGHNT and CDR2 as YYREEE (reference sequence). The V end lost 0 bases, the J end lost 17 bases, and 15 bases lay between the germline ends. Profiled with immunoSEQ multiplex PCR; TCRdb holds only in-frame clones, not every one. The data show approximately 150,000 clones, with roughly 87% seen just once and approximately 4.1% held by the top ten. V is TRBV5-4 and J is TRBJ1-6; D unresolved. The sequencing sample was made of peripheral blood. The TCR originated in a woman in her fifties or sixties who had recovered from COVID-19. CDR3 sequence: CASSLATGTGIHF. In nucleotides, the CDR3 is TGTGCCAGCAGCTTGGCTACGGGAACCGGCATCCACTTT.